This TCR beta chain was profiled in a study of T cells after yellow fever vaccination. Study-wide results and limits: The study noted that FACS-sorted repertoires could contain abundant clonotypes contaminating from the bulk population. Booster samples showed a return of most primary-vaccination clones (roughly 96% CD4, 70% to 90% CD8).

The germline V and J ends were trimmed by 5 bases and 0 bases, with 7 bases remaining between them. CDR3 size: 13 residues. Per germline, CDR1 MGHDK and CDR2 SYGVNS. TCRdb analysed the 5' RACE reads with MiXCR anew, one entry per CDR3 protein. The profile shows roughly 260,000 distinct CDR3 sequences, 13% of them singletons. This clonotype was counted only a few times. Its antigen is currently unknown. The source was CD4+ T cells sorted from PBMCs, collected 45 days after the yellow fever booster vaccination. This sequence joins TRBV25-1 and TRBJ1-1; D unresolved. The TCR was taken from a man aged 25-45 years who received the YFV17D yellow fever vaccine. The CDR3 DNA reads as TGTGCCAGCAGTTATGGAGTGAACACTGAAGCTTTCTTT. The encoded protein is CASSYGVNTEAFF.